One sample yielded the 8 T cell receptor beta chains listed below, sequenced in a study of cytotoxic CD8 clonotypes in ibrutinib-treated CLL. TCRdb keeps only in-frame clones here, not all; method: immunoSEQ multiplex PCR. The sample holds nearly 25,000 clones, more than 65% seen once. Sequenced here: PBMCs, sampled after 12 months of ibrutinib treatment. These receptors came from a human donor with chronic lymphocytic leukemia.

The chain links TRBV28 to TRBJ1-2, with D unresolved. Per the germline V gene, CDR1 is MDHEN and CDR2 is SYDVKM. V lost 2 bases and J 3 bases, leaving 7 bases between the germline ends. The CDR3 length is 13 residues. In nucleotides, the CDR3 is TGTGCCAGCAGTTTACCAGCCTACTATGGCTACACCTTC. Translated, it gives CASSLPAYYGYTF.

The chain uses TRBV27 and TRBJ1-1; D not resolved. Germline CDR1 and CDR2: MNHEY and SMNVEV (reference sequence). V lost 8 bases and J 0 bases, leaving 10 bases between the germline ends. This CDR3 is built from 13 residues. In DNA, the CDR3 is TGTGCCAGCTGGAGGGCGGTGAACACTGAAGCTTTCTTT. It encodes CASWRAVNTEAFF.

J is TRBJ2-5 and V is TRBV5-4, with 8 bases lining up with TRBD2. CDR1 and CDR2 (germline): SGHNT, YYREEE (reference sequence). The CDR3 is made up of 18 amino acids. Trimming removed 0 bases from V and 0 bases from J; junction bases left unmatched: 10. CDR3 protein: CASSLGGAGGPHQETQYF. CDR3 nucleotides: TGTGCCAGCAGCTTGGGTGGGGCGGGGGGCCCCCACCAAGAGACCCAGTACTTC. Full variable domain (rest looked up from reference TRBV5-4 and TRBJ2-5): ETGVTQSPTHLIKTRGQQVTLRCSSQSGHNTVSWYQQALGQGPQFIFQYYREEENGRGNFPPRFSGLQFPNYSSELNVNALELDDSALYLCASSLGGAGGPHQETQYFGPGTRLLVL.

The V call is TRBV5-1, the J call TRBJ2-5; TRBD1 matches at 9 bases. Trimming at V came to 4 bases and at J to 5 bases, leaving 6 bases not matched to a gene. Germline values: CDR1 SGHRS, CDR2 YFSETQ. The CDR3 is made up of 14 amino acids. Here the CDR3 DNA reads TGCGCCAGCAGCAGGGACAGGGCGGTGGAGACCCAGTACTTC. Encoded protein: CASSRDRAVETQYF.

The chain combines TRBV6-6 with TRBJ2-5; 7 bases line up with TRBD2. The CDR3 sequence is 16 residues long. The germline CDR1 and CDR2 sequences are MNHNY and SVGAGI (reference sequence). Trimming cost V 4 bases and J 1 base; bases outside gene matches: 9. The CDR3 loop reads CASSLWASGAQETQYF. CDR3 DNA: TGTGCCAGCAGTTTATGGGCTAGCGGAGCCCAAGAGACCCAGTACTTC.

The gene calls are TRBV6-1 and TRBJ2-1, with D possibly TRBD2 on 5 matching bases. This CDR3 comprises 13 residues. CDR1 and CDR2 (germline): MNHNS, SASEGT. Trimming pared 6 bases from V and 6 bases from J, leaving 12 bases between. Here the CDR3 DNA reads TGTGCCAGCAGCCTCAAGCGGATCAATGAGCAGTTCTTC. It codes for CASSLKRINEQFF.

The J gene is TRBJ1-4, the V gene TRBV6-1; D might be TRBD1 (5 bases). Germline V gene sequence: CDR1 MNHNS, CDR2 SASEGT. V dropped 4 bases and J dropped 0 bases, with 21 bases sitting between them. CDR3 length: 19 residues. The CDR3 reads CASSVGWGLYLATNEKLFF. The CDR3 DNA reads as TGTGCCAGCAGTGTGGGGTGGGGCCTTTATCTTGCAACTAATGAAAAACTGTTTTTT.

This clone was found a few times. The chain combines TRBV6-1 with TRBJ1-2; no clear D gene. The CDR3 is 14 residues long. The germline CDR1 and CDR2 sequences are MNHNS and SASEGT. The V end was cut by 6 bases, the J end by 5 bases, with 16 bases between. The CDR3 coding sequence is TGTGCCAGCAGCCTCCGGGTCTCGACTTATGGCTACACCTTC. It encodes CASSLRVSTYGYTF.